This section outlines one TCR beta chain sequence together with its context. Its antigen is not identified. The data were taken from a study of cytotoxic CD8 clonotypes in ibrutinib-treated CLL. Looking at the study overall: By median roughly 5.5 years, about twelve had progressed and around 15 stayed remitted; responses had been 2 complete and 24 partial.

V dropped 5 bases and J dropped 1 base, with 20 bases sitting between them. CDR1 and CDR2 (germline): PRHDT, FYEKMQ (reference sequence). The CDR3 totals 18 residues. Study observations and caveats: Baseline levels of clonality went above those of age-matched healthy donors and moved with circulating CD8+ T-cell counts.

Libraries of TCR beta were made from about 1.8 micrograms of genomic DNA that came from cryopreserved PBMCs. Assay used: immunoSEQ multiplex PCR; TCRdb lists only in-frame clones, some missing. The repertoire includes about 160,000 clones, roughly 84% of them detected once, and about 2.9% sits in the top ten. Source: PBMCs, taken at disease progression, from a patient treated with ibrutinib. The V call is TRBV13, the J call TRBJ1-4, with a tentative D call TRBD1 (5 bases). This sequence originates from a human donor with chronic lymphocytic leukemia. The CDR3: CASSPGEGDGLTNEKLFF. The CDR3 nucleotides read TGTGCCAGCAGCCCGGGTGAAGGGGATGGGTTAACTAATGAAAAACTGTTTTTT.